This T cell receptor beta chain was profiled in a study of blood T cells in healthy people across ages. Study results and caveats: Observed TCR beta diversity per million T cells went down as age went up. This fall followed a roughly linear course with age.

This clonotype came up many times. Its antigen remains unidentified. Together with a sample-barcoded 5' primer, a J-beta primer mix was included in a second PCR lasting roughly 6 to 12 cycles. Each cDNA molecule received a tag from a template-switch adaptor that had 12 random nucleotides. TCRdb re-called the 5' RACE reads with MiXCR, one entry per CDR3 protein. In the table there are approximately 810,000 distinct CDR3 sequences, around 28% of which are singletons. Roughly 10 milliliters of peripheral blood were drawn from each donor into EDTA-treated tubes. Each sample yielded at least 6 million isolated PBMCs. Germline V CDR1 and CDR2: SEHNR, FQNEAQ (reference sequence). Trimming at V came to 3 bases and at J to 6 bases, leaving 4 bases not matched to a gene. The CDR3 has 14 residues.

This clonotype was sampled from a woman at least 80 years old in good health. Material for sequencing was blood. V is TRBV7-9 and J is TRBJ1-5; 8 nucleotides match TRBD1. The CDR3 nucleotides read TGTGCCAGCAGCTTGGGACAGGTGGGTCAGCCCCAGCATTTT. Its translation is CASSLGQVGQPQHF.